The sequence of this TCR beta chain was determined in a study of blood T cells in healthy people across ages. Together with a sample-barcoded 5' primer, a J-beta primer mix was included in a second PCR lasting roughly 6 to 12 cycles. TCRdb used MiXCR to reprocess the 5' RACE reads, holding one entry per CDR3 protein. The data hold about 640,000 distinct CDR3 sequences, with about 30% observed a single time. Trimming removed 3 bases from V and 2 bases from J; junction bases left unmatched: 6. The CDR3 has 16 amino acids. Germline-derived CDR1 and CDR2 are MNHEY and SMNVEV (reference sequence). The sequence came from a woman of 80 years or more in good health. The sequencing input was blood. The rearrangement uses TRBV27 and TRBJ2-2; 7 bases are shared with TRBD1. As DNA, the CDR3 is TGTGCCAGCAGTTTGTCCGGGACAGCAAACACCGGGGAGCTGTTTTTT. Residues: CASSLSGTANTGELFF.